Below, 31 T cell receptor beta chains from the same sample are listed, as sequenced in a study of OX40 agonist ivuxolimab in advanced cancers. Only in-frame clones appear in the TCRdb table, and some are missing; sequencing was by immunoSEQ multiplex PCR. The repertoire holds roughly 80,000 clones, with 70% to 90% as singletons. The starting material was CD4+ or CD8+ T cells sorted from blood, obtained in a trial of the OX40 agonist ivuxolimab. The receptors here all came from an adult with an advanced solid tumor such as melanoma, head and neck, liver or kidney cancer.

The CDR3 region is CASSTQSGTGGSNQPQHF. The DNA of the CDR3 is TGTGCCAGCAGCACGCAATCTGGGACAGGAGGGAGCAATCAGCCCCAGCATTTT. The chain uses TRBV7-2 and TRBJ1-5; 8 bases are a match to TRBD1. The CDR3 is 18 residues long. CDR1 SGHTA and CDR2 FQGNSA come from the germline V gene. The trim removed 5 bases at V and 1 base at J, leaving 13 bases unmatched.

The chain couples TRBV5-4 to TRBJ1-3, with D perhaps matching TRBD1 (5 bases). The CDR3 is made up of 16 amino acids. The V end lost 6 bases, the J end lost 1 base, and 17 bases lay between the germline ends. The V gene's germline CDR1 is SGHNT and CDR2 YYREEE (reference sequence). CDR3 residues: CASNNGGDRSGNTIYF. CDR3 nucleotides: TGTGCCAGCAACAACGGAGGGGATCGGTCTGGAAACACCATATATTTT.

The V gene is TRBV2, the J gene TRBJ1-1, with TRBD1 as a possible D gene (6 bases). The V end was cut by 7 bases, the J end by 7 bases, with 10 bases between. Germline assignment: CDR1 SNHLY and CDR2 FYNNEI. This CDR3 is built from 11 residues. This CDR3 is CASNRQVEAFF. In DNA, the CDR3 is TGTGCCAGCAATCGACAGGTTGAAGCTTTCTTT.

Only one count was recorded for this clone. The genes are TRBV5-5 and TRBJ1-1, with D maybe TRBD1 (6 bases). V lost 4 bases and J lost 8, with 15 bases in between. Germline-derived CDR1 and CDR2 are SGHKS and YYEKEE (reference sequence). The CDR3 loop spans 13 amino acids. This chain's CDR3 is CASSLITTGEAFF. DNA of the CDR3: TGTGCCAGCAGCCTTATTACGACAGGAGAAGCTTTCTTT.

This chain uses TRBV9 with TRBJ2-3; 7 bases match TRBD2. J gave up 4 bases and V 0 bases, and 5 bases lay outside the gene matches. Germline lookup yields CDR1 SGDLS and CDR2 YYNGEE. The CDR3 totals 15 residues. CDR3 sequence: CASSVDGGGSDTQYF. The CDR3 DNA is TGTGCCAGCAGCGTAGATGGGGGGGGTTCAGATACGCAGTATTTT. The entire variable domain, with the rest obtained from reference TRBV9 and TRBJ2-3, is as follows: DSGVTQTPKHLITATGQRVTLRCSPRSGDLSVYWYQQSLDQGLQFLIQYYNGEERAKGNILERFSAQQFPDLHSELNLSSLELGDSALYFCASSVDGGGSDTQYFGPGTRLTVL.

This chain connects TRBV27 to TRBJ2-7, with 7 bases matching TRBD2. J gave up 1 base and V 4 bases, and 7 bases lay outside the gene matches. Per germline, CDR1 MNHEY and CDR2 SMNVEV (reference sequence). This CDR3 has 15 residues. The DNA for the CDR3 is TGTGCCAGCAGTTCGGAGGGAGCGGGATCCTACGAGCAGTACTTC. Residues: CASSSEGAGSYEQYF.

This CDR3 is CASSVATGLFYGYTF. DNA for the CDR3: TGTGCCAGCAGCGTAGCTACAGGGTTATTCTATGGCTACACCTTC. The V call is TRBV9, the J call TRBJ1-2, with a tentative D call TRBD1 (6 bases). The V gene's germline CDR1 is SGDLS and CDR2 YYNGEE. The CDR3 sequence is 15 residues long. V dropped 0 bases and J dropped 4 bases, with 13 bases sitting between them. The whole variable domain, filled in from reference TRBV9 and TRBJ1-2, reads DSGVTQTPKHLITATGQRVTLRCSPRSGDLSVYWYQQSLDQGLQFLIQYYNGEERAKGNILERFSAQQFPDLHSELNLSSLELGDSALYFCASSVATGLFYGYTFGSGTRLTVV.

V and J are TRBV4-1 and TRBJ2-7, with D perhaps TRBD1 (6 bases). V was clipped by 1 base and J by 3 bases, with 13 bases between them. There are 15 residues in the CDR3. CDR1 and CDR2 from the germline V gene are MGHRA and YSYEKL. CDR3 loop: CASSQVNGQFYEQYF. Here the CDR3 DNA reads TGCGCCAGCAGCCAAGTGAATGGACAGTTCTACGAGCAGTACTTC.

CDR3 residues: CASSPGQGNEKLFF. The CDR3 nucleotides read TGTGCCAGCAGTCCGGGACAGGGGAATGAAAAACTGTTTTTT. The chain is built from TRBV6-5 and TRBJ1-4; 10 nucleotides align to TRBD1. The ends lost 5 bases at V and 5 bases at J; junction bases unmatched: 2. This CDR3 contains 14 residues. The germline V gene encodes CDR1 MNHEY and CDR2 SVGAGI.

The V call is TRBV5-4, the J call TRBJ2-6, with 7 bases lining up with TRBD2. The CDR3 length is 18 residues. J lost 0 bases, V lost 0 bases, and 6 bases had no gene match. Germline V gene data show CDR1 as SGHNT and CDR2 as YYREEE (reference sequence). The CDR3 DNA follows: TGTGCCAGCAGCTTGGAGCGGGGTAGCCTCTCTGGGGCCAACGTCCTGACTTTC. Translation: CASSLERGSLSGANVLTF.

This rearrangement joins TRBV6-6 to TRBJ2-7, with D possibly being TRBD2 (6 bases). The length of the CDR3 is 14 residues. From germline, CDR1 is MNHNY and CDR2 SVGAGI (reference sequence). V dropped 5 bases and J dropped 4 bases, with 15 bases sitting between them. This chain's CDR3 is CASSGDSYTYEQYF. CDR3 nucleotides: TGTGCCAGCAGTGGGGACTCCTATACTTACGAGCAGTACTTC.

The chain carries TRBV27 and TRBJ2-3; 7 bases fit TRBD2. After removal of 10 bases from V and 2 bases from J, the junction contained 9 bases not matched to a gene. The CDR3 covers 14 residues. Germline CDR1 is MNHEY and CDR2 is SMNVEV (reference sequence). The CDR3 DNA sequence: TGTGCCACCAGGCGGCTAGCGGACACAGATACGCAGTATTTT. Translation gives CATRRLADTDTQYF.

The chain has TRBV29-1 and TRBJ2-1; a weak D match, TRBD1 (6 bases). Trimming shortened V by 1 base and J by 4 bases, and 11 bases separated the two germline ends. CDR3 size: 14 residues. Germline CDR1 reads SQVTM; CDR2 reads ANQGSEA. CDR3 protein: CSVEGYRAYNEQFF. CDR3 bases: TGCAGCGTTGAAGGCTACAGGGCTTACAATGAGCAGTTCTTC.

V is TRBV18 and J is TRBJ2-7; unclear D gene. Germline V gives CDR1 KGHSH, CDR2 LQKENI. The CDR3 spans 14 residues. Trimming shortened V by 0 bases and J by 2 bases, and 8 bases separated the two germline ends. The CDR3 sequence is CASSPPIQTYEQYF. The CDR3 bases are TGTGCCAGCTCACCACCGATACAGACCTACGAGCAGTACTTC.

This chain connects TRBV27 to TRBJ2-6; weak D call: TRBD2 (5 bases). CDR1 is MNHEY and CDR2 is SMNVEV in the germline V gene (reference sequence). This CDR3 is 15 amino acids long. Trimming took 8 bases from V and 3 from J, leaving 14 bases between them. The CDR3 region is CASGRRGSGANVLTF. The CDR3 DNA sequence: TGTGCCAGCGGGCGACGGGGAAGTGGGGCCAACGTCCTGACTTTC.

The genes are TRBV10-3 and TRBJ2-7; maybe TRBD1 (5 bases). Germline V gene data show CDR1 as ENHRY and CDR2 as SYGVKD. V was shortened by 8 bases and J by 2 bases, with 7 bases between the two germline ends. This CDR3 has 11 residues. CDR3 coding DNA: TGTGCCATCTCGGACACCTACGAGCAGTACTTC. Translating gives CAISDTYEQYF.

This chain uses TRBV6-5 with TRBJ1-2, with D perhaps matching TRBD1 (5 bases). The germline gives CDR1 MNHEY, CDR2 SVGAGI. This CDR3 contains 13 residues. Trimming took 6 bases from V and 4 from J, leaving 12 bases between them. The CDR3 coding sequence is TGTGCCAGCAGCCTGGGGGGACGCTATGGCTACACCTTC. Translated, it gives CASSLGGRYGYTF.

V gene TRBV7-2 combines with J gene TRBJ2-5; D is undetermined. CDR3 length equals 15 residues. Trimming took 1 base from V and 5 from J, leaving 14 bases between them. In germline, CDR1 is SGHTA, CDR2 FQGNSA. The CDR3 loop is CASSLEHSFSETQYF. The CDR3 bases are TGTGCCAGCAGCTTAGAGCACTCCTTCTCGGAGACCCAGTACTTC.

The rearrangement uses TRBV5-1 and TRBJ2-2, with 8 bases identical to TRBD2. The germline CDR1 and CDR2 sequences are SGHRS and YFSETQ. This CDR3 is built from 15 residues. V shed 10 bases and J 7 bases; nucleotides not matched to a gene: 15. The CDR3: CASGYSGNGNGELFF. The CDR3 DNA sequence: TGCGCCTCTGGATATAGCGGGAACGGTAACGGGGAGCTGTTTTTT.

The V and J genes are TRBV7-2 and TRBJ1-2; 8 positions match TRBD1. CDR1 and CDR2 (germline): SGHTA, FQGNSA. This CDR3 spans 13 amino acids. The V and J ends lost 5 bases and 3 bases, in that order; junction bases with no gene match: 2. The CDR3 coding sequence is TGTGCCAGCAGCCCGGGACAGGACTATGGCTACACCTTC. It specifies CASSPGQDYGYTF.

The V call is TRBV7-2, the J call TRBJ2-7; 11 bases are shared with TRBD2. The CDR3 has 17 residues. V was clipped by 5 bases and J by 0 bases; unmatched bases: 9. Germline V CDR1 and CDR2: SGHTA, FQGNSA. DNA for the CDR3: TGTGCCAGCAGCCGAGGGACTAGCGGCTTTCCCTCCTACGAGCAGTACTTC. Translated, it gives CASSRGTSGFPSYEQYF.

The chain is built from TRBV7-2 and TRBJ2-7; TRBD2 aligns across 7 bases. Germline V CDR1 and CDR2: SGHTA, FQGNSA. The junction had 5 bases not matched to a gene; V was cut back by 3 bases and J by 6 bases. This CDR3 spans 13 amino acids. The CDR3 DNA reads TGTGCCAGCAGCTTCGTGGCTAGCGGCGAGCAGTACTTC. This translates into CASSFVASGEQYF.

This clone appeared a single time. The chain has TRBV5-6 and TRBJ2-1; possible D gene TRBD2, 6 bases. Germline V gene lookup returns CDR1 SGHDT and CDR2 YYEEEE. Trimming left V 3 bases short and J 0 bases short, with 13 bases between. The CDR3 covers 16 residues. As DNA, the CDR3 is TGTGCCAGCAGCTCCACTGCGGGGCACTCCTACAATGAGCAGTTCTTC. Protein: CASSSTAGHSYNEQFF.

This chain joins TRBV7-8 and TRBJ1-5; D is unclear. V was clipped by 5 bases and J by 6 bases, with 14 bases between them. The CDR3 contains 14 residues. Germline values: CDR1 SGHVS, CDR2 FQNEAQ. CDR3 sequence: CASSAGLTGQPQHF. Here the CDR3 DNA reads TGTGCCAGCAGCGCGGGCCTTACGGGTCAGCCCCAGCATTTT.

The chain carries TRBV11-2 and TRBJ1-3; D ambiguous. Per the germline V gene, CDR1 is SGHAT and CDR2 is FQNNGV. The CDR3 sequence is 14 residues long. Trimming cost V 1 base and J 0 bases, with 4 bases left between them. The CDR3 protein is CASSLGGSGNTIYF. The CDR3 coding sequence is TGTGCCAGCAGCTTAGGGGGCTCTGGAAACACCATATATTTT.

This clone was observed once. CDR3 sequence reads: CASSFAAGMNTEAFF. CDR3 in DNA: TGTGCCAGCAGCTTCGCAGCGGGTATGAACACTGAAGCTTTCTTT. The rearrangement joins TRBV5-4 to TRBJ1-1, with D uncertain. The V gene's germline CDR1 is SGHNT and CDR2 YYREEE (reference sequence). This CDR3 region has 15 residues. V gave up 2 bases and J gave up 0 bases, with 11 bases separating them.

The J gene is TRBJ2-7, the V gene TRBV27, with TRBD2 identical over 9 bases. The CDR3 has 15 residues. Per the germline V gene, CDR1 is MNHEY and CDR2 is SMNVEV (reference sequence). V was pared by 4 bases and J by 0 bases, with 4 bases of the junction left unmatched. The CDR3 coding sequence is TGTGCCAGCAGTTCGCTAGCGGGGAGCTCCTACGAGCAGTACTTC. Protein product: CASSSLAGSSYEQYF.

The chain uses TRBV19 and TRBJ1-5, with D unresolved. The CDR3 has 14 residues. V was pared by 4 bases and J by 7 bases, with 14 bases between. Germline CDR1 LNHDA, CDR2 SQIVND (reference sequence). The CDR3 spells CASSSKTLTQPQHF. The CDR3, as DNA: TGTGCCAGTAGTAGCAAGACCCTTACCCAGCCCCAGCATTTT.

J is TRBJ2-1 and V is TRBV7-2; 8 nucleotides line up with TRBD1. CDR3 length equals 14 residues. Germline lookup yields CDR1 SGHTA and CDR2 FQGNSA. V lost 5 bases to trimming and J lost 6 bases; unmatched junction nucleotides: 6. This chain's CDR3 is CASSPDRVVNEQFF. The DNA for the CDR3 is TGTGCCAGCAGCCCGGACAGGGTGGTCAATGAGCAGTTCTTC.

The chain couples TRBV5-6 to TRBJ2-6, with D possibly matching TRBD2 (5 bases). Trimming cost V 0 bases and J 1 base, with 8 bases left between them. Germline-derived CDR1 and CDR2 are SGHDT and YYEEEE. CDR3 length: 16 residues. CDR3 sequence: CASSLGGWSGANVLTF. The CDR3 region has the DNA TGTGCCAGCAGCTTGGGAGGGTGGTCTGGGGCCAACGTCCTGACTTTC.

V and J are TRBV5-4 and TRBJ1-1; 10 bases agree with TRBD1. Germline V gene sequence: CDR1 SGHNT, CDR2 YYREEE (reference sequence). This CDR3 region has 15 residues. The V gene end was trimmed by 4 bases and the J gene end by 4 bases; junction bases not matched to a gene: 7. Here the CDR3 DNA reads TGTGCCAGCAGCCCACGGACAGGGGGGAGCACTGAAGCTTTCTTT. It translates to CASSPRTGGSTEAFF.